Included here is one T cell receptor beta chain sequence, with context. What this receptor recognizes is not known. Base qualities were left out, and no much larger clone turns up one base away. Sequencing was carried out with an Illumina HiSeq 1500. Using fastp trimming at Q25 and MiXCR clonotype assembly, TCRdb reanalyzed the public sequencing data and kept in-frame beta chains. Here each entry gathers all rows of one CDR3 protein and keeps the most common genes and DNA. The sample has about 130,000 distinct CDR3 sequences on record, roughly 9% of them singletons. Roughly a tenth of the sample belongs to the ten largest clones. This sample is drawn from a study of T cell repertoires in cytomegalovirus infection (dated by TCRdb to the late 2010s). Some background on the complete study: The HLA type of each donor mattered for the analysis, because public TCR beta signatures pointed to carriage of CMV infection along with the matching HLA type.

The CDR3 numbers 13 residues from cysteine through phenylalanine. The CDR3 DNA has 39 bases and is translated from base 1. CDR1 and CDR2 were assigned from the germline V gene as SQVTM and ANQGSEA. Trimming takes 8 bases off V and 7 bases off J; junction bases not matched to a gene: 13. Overall results and qualifications from the work: The ex vivo response was dominated by HLA-C-restricted CMV-specific TCR beta clonotypes, which also provided the single most frequent clonotype in two of eight donors. In both this cohort and an independent roughly 360-donor cohort, the cumulative frequency of public TCR beta family members distinguished carriers of CMV infection plus the relevant HLA type.

Sequenced: PBMCs. This chain joins TRBV29-1 to TRBJ2-7, with 8 bases matching TRBD2. The sequence came from a human donor in good health (CMV status not recorded). Some clones in this sample may be carry-over from other donors' samples. The CDR3 here reads CSYLRAREGEQYF. The base sequence is TGCAGCTACCTCCGGGCCCGGGAGGGTGAGCAGTACTTC.